The entry below describes one T cell receptor beta chain. No antigen is known for it. No base quality information exists; no much larger clone differs at one position. V sheds 6 bases and J sheds 2 bases, leaving 14 bases between their ends. CDR1 and CDR2, looked up from the germline V gene, are ENHRY and SYGVKD. The CDR3 runs 14 residues from the cysteine to the phenylalanine. The retained sequence is limited to the CDR3, 42 bases, with the frame set at the first base. This sample stems from a study of Ad26.COV2.S vaccination and SARS-CoV-2 variants (dated by TCRdb to about 2021). Looking at the study overall: Vaccine-arm donors came from COV1001, a multicentre, randomized, double-blind, placebo-controlled phase I-IIa trial of Ad26.COV2.S in healthy adults. Ad26.COV2.S was administered intramuscularly at a dose of 5x10^10 or 1x10^11 viral particles, either as one shot or as two shots given 56 days apart. Participants in the trial were split at random into five groups of five each, receiving low-dose or high-dose Ad26.COV2.S once or twice, or else placebo on both occasions. A total of around 32 samples were included in the TCR-sequenced set, comprising around 19 Ad26.COV2.S vaccine recipients, 5 placebo recipients and 8 SARS-CoV-2 convalescent individuals. TCRbeta repertoire sequencing served as the tool for gauging how specific and how broad the SARS-CoV-2-reactive T cell receptors were following Ad26.COV2.S vaccination. Blinding of investigators to trial group allocation was maintained during experiments and outcome assessment.

The treatment or condition label of this sample denotes: around 19 received Ad26.COV2.S at low or high dose, single or two shots; several received placebo; per-sample allocation not given. Repertoires of vaccine and placebo recipients were sequenced from samples taken on day 63 after the first injection. In Cohort 1b, about two dozen adults aged 18-55 years were enrolled at a single site in Boston, USA, between 29 July and 7 August 2020. Ad26.COV2.S consisted of a replication-incompetent adenovirus type 26 vector by which a prefusion-stabilized SARS-CoV-2 spike protein from the original Wuhan strain was expressed. The immunoSEQ Assay was the method used to sequence TCRbeta CDR3 regions. After extraction, genomic DNA underwent amplification by bias-controlled multiplex PCR, followed by high-throughput sequencing. Under the source paper's analysis protocol: To quantify the absolute abundance of every unique TCRbeta CDR3 region, sequences were collapsed and filtered. Usable DNA was measured by amplifying reference genes present in all nucleated cells, and TCRbeta template counts were normalized to that usable DNA to estimate T cell fraction. Repertoire TCRs were annotated as SARS-CoV-2-specific by exact matching of V gene, CDR3 amino acid sequence and J gene to a known reactive TCR set. The reference SARS-CoV-2 TCR set was obtained from MIRA and was filtered for enrichment in COVID-19-positive ImmuneCODE repertoires, whereby public or cross-reactive TCRs were removed. Using the MIRA antigens, annotated TCRs were further analysed by specific ORF or by position within an ORF. Breadth was defined as the number of annotated unique rearrangements divided by the total number of unique productive rearrangements, and depth was defined as the summed frequency of the annotated unique rearrangements. Two-sided Wilcoxon rank-sum tests were applied when comparing TCR breadth between groups. Sourced from immuneACCESS, this table was stored by TCRdb with only in-frame sequences that have V and J called. A share of the clones is absent; for the studies checked, an unresolved V gene accounts for under half, and the remainder has no known explanation. The DNA gave D and trimming, while V, J and clone size come from that table. This sample has around 400,000 clones in its table, and approximately 89% of those were observed once. The ten largest make up about 2% of the sample.

Paper-wide results and their limitations: Higher spike-specific TCR breadth was observed in Ad26.COV2.S recipients than in placebo recipients (P = 0.0014). After vaccination, spike-specific CD8+ and CD4+ T cell responses were reported to show substantial breadth. According to the authors, total T cell responses may have been underestimated by the TCR breadth and depth analyses. Non-spike TCR breadth was comparable between vaccine and placebo recipients, consistent with the vaccine containing only spike. The study was not powered for comparison of responses between vaccine doses or regimens.

The chain links TRBV10-3 with TRBJ2-7; TRBD1 might be the D gene, on 6 matching bases. The clonotype originates from a person between 18 and 60 years old who received the Ad26.COV2.S COVID-19 vaccine or a placebo. Sequencing was performed on peripheral blood, taken in a trial of Ad26.COV2.S vaccine versus placebo. The nucleotide sequence is given as TGTGCCATCAGCGACGGACAGAAGCCCTACGAGCAGTACTTC. Its protein product is CAISDGQKPYEQYF.